This T cell receptor (beta chain) was captured in a study of cytomegalovirus exposure and HLA in healthy donors (dated by TCRdb to 2017 to 2019). Some background on the complete study: In an earlier analysis of about 560 of the donors, approximately 300 Gb of sequence data and 90 million to 120 million unique TCR beta sequences from about 180 million T cells were reported. Alongside the repertoire data, information on donor age, sex, ethnicity and CMV serostatus was compiled. Of the 350 to 400 genotyped donors, approximately 83% fell in the genetic ancestry cluster associated with self-reported Caucasian donors. A later genetic analysis used genome-wide SNP genotypes for about 60% of the roughly 700 donors, treating that subset as a discovery cohort. In the later analysis, no new phenotypic data were used to find candidate immune exposures; instead, reliance was placed on TCR beta sequences and their occurrence across donors. The study combined high-throughput TCR immunosequencing, statistical association of individual TCRs with disease status, and machine learning to predict cytomegalovirus infection status. To decide whether each TCR beta V gene segment behaved as functional or pseudogenic, an earlier analysis of approximately 600 of the donors relied on high-throughput TCR beta sequencing. The study profiled the T cell repertoires of hundreds of subjects by immunosequencing and related them to cytomegalovirus serostatus. The study aimed to test whether cataloging public T cell receptors could reveal signatures of past pathogen exposure. A separate validation cohort of about 110 different subjects was used in addition to the roughly 640-subject first cohort. An early release that covered about 600 HLA-typed donors contained approximately 300 gigabases of sequencing data and tens of millions of unique TCR sequences. Among around 400 genotyped donors of the cohort, an average of about 240,000 unique TCR beta nucleotide sequences was sequenced per donor, of which 15% to 20% were non-productive. Every repertoire in the discovery cohort had been generated on one and the same sequencing platform. A later analysis re-analyzed previously published TCR beta repertoires from approximately 700 donors and added high-resolution HLA genotyping to study TCR occurrence patterns. Class I and class II HLA loci were covered by the typing at four-digit resolution. A handful of DR-DQ haplotypes were handled as single units for association and clustering because linkage in the cohort was strong. Typing coverage varied by locus: roughly 620-640 donors for A, B, C, DRB1 and DQB1; 500 to 550 for DQA1; approximately 570 for DPA1; approximately 450 for DPB1. Results and caveats for the whole study, not just this receptor: The classifier was reported to diagnose cytomegalovirus status with high specificity and sensitivity in both the original and validation cohorts. The 87-base-pair reads could not distinguish some IMGT-functional V segments, including TRBV6-2 and TRBV6-3, so those segments were excluded. A later analysis found that HLA-associated TCR beta chains were more clonally expanded and had lower generation probabilities than equally common non-associated chains. Sequencing depth was assumed to be roughly uniform across donors in the presence/absence analyses, though that assumption may not hold. Because some donors lacked HLA typing at each locus, the association tests relied only on the typed subset. A further reported finding was that TCR beta sequences accurately predicted the HLA-A and HLA-B alleles for most subjects in the first cohort. Linkage disequilibrium might explain the correlated functional status among segregating V segments, but an unknown experimental factor could not be ruled out. The earlier analysis of about 600 of the donors excluded some 16 rarely observed V segments, including chromosome 9 orphons, because counts were too low. In the study, 150 to 200 TCR beta chains were listed as associated with cytomegalovirus. In a later genetic analysis, fewer N-insertions in productive TCRs were reported among donors in an Asian-associated ancestry cluster than the 666-donor mean. According to the authors, the approach could potentially be generalized to other disease states and immunological phenotypes. A later analysis found that most CMV-associated TCR beta chains appeared HLA-restricted, with HLA associations seemingly driven largely by CMV exposure. In a later analysis, several top co-occurrence clusters were reported to appear linked to parvovirus B19, influenza, CMV and Epstein-Barr virus. A group of highly shared sequence variants was considered likely to be a technical artifact of the sequencing pipeline. Most TCR sequences were seen in very few donors, while some public TCRs were found in many individuals. Three of the identified cytomegalovirus-associated TCR beta chains were confirmed in vitro to be specific for cytomegalovirus antigens. Assigning TCR associations to individual alleles was difficult when HLA alleles, especially DR and DQ, strongly co-occurred. In an earlier analysis of approximately 590 of the donors, most TCR beta V segments appeared in productive rearrangements about 90% or about 30% of the time, broadly matching IMGT annotations. In a later analysis, TCR association rates were found to vary across HLA loci, with the most associated TCRs seen for DRB1 alleles and the fewest for HLA-C alleles. A later analysis associated about 18,000 TCR beta sequences with specific HLA alleles at a false discovery rate of 0.05. A later genetic analysis associated a missense DCLRE1C variant with V-gene and J-gene trimming of TCR beta chains, and an independent cohort replicated the association. The only immune exposure information available for the cohort was CMV serostatus. Only TCR beta chains were sequenced in this cohort, and the absence of alpha or paired-chain data limited detectable features.

The CDR3 holds 15 amino acids from the cysteine to the phenylalanine. Kept here is only the CDR3 DNA, which spans 45 bases and is read in frame from base 1. CDR1 and CDR2, looked up from the germline V gene, are LGHNA and YSLEER. A distance of 9 bases separates the germline ends of V and J, which lose 0 bases and 4 bases respectively. Of note for this clone: Its antigen has not been determined. Base quality data are lacking; no much larger clone is found one base away.

The library was made by the immunoSEQ multiplex PCR assay. A mixture of 60 forward primers for TCR Vbeta segments and 13 reverse primers for TCR Jbeta segments was used in the multiplex PCR. A multiplex PCR assay on genomic DNA amplified the CDR3 region of rearranged TCR beta genes. The amplified TCR beta libraries were sequenced on the Illumina HiSeq System as 87-base-pair reads. Turning to the authors' computational methods: Across the 670 or so repertoires, a later analysis counted some 81 million unique TCR beta chains, 8.5 million to 12 million of which were shared by at least two donors. To remove PCR and sequencing errors, raw reads were error-corrected and collapsed into unique sequences using a nearest-neighbor algorithm that merged closely related sequences. V, D and J gene segments were assigned by aligning CDR3 sequences to IMGT reference sequences. Each retained sequence needed at least a six-nucleotide match to both a V gene segment and a J gene segment. Rearrangements were called productive when the CDR3 lacked stop codons and stayed in frame with V and J; all others were non-productive. Following IMGT convention, CDR3 was defined as the stretch from the second conserved V-encoded cysteine to the conserved J-encoded phenylalanine. The earlier analysis of 587 of the donors excluded any sequence lacking an unambiguous match to a single V gene segment. In an earlier analysis of 587 of the donors, V segments were called functional above 56.7% productive rearrangements and were called segregating when the between-donor standard deviation exceeded 5%. A statistical classification framework was developed to diagnose cytomegalovirus status using the catalog of TCR beta chain sequences. In a later analysis, V and J genes were assigned by comparing TCR nucleotide sequences against IMGT/GENE-DB human TR gene sequences. Using the TCRdist pipeline, a later analysis assigned CDR3 sequences along with most-parsimonious VDJ recombination scenarios. A later analysis defined each TCR beta chain by its CDR3 amino acid sequence plus V-gene family, and excluded reads lacking a unique V-gene family. As a way to deal with suspected cross-contamination and a sequencing artifact, a later analysis dropped 500 to 700 nucleotide sequences that were highly shared and had low generation probability. For each public chain, a later analysis derived a clonal expansion index from normalized ranks of inferred template counts within each repertoire. Generation probabilities in a later analysis came from a VDJ recombination model fitted to out-of-frame rearrangements, and those results were checked against IGoR. In a later analysis, TCR-TCR, TCR-HLA and TCR-CMV co-occurrence was scored with hypergeometric tests, and a repertoire-size bias correction was applied to TCR pairs. A later analysis estimated false discovery rates by permuting HLA or CMV assignments 20 times. In a later analysis, co-occurring TCRs were grouped with DBSCAN, and TCRdist sequence similarity was added when clustering was performed within HLA-allele-positive subsets. Co-occurrence clustering excluded repertoires with fewer than 30,000 or more than 120,000 public chains, plus five with anomalous nucleotide sharing. What TCRdb holds here is the immuneACCESS table cut down to in-frame rearrangements. Part of the clones is not present; checked against another copy, under half of the missing clones reflect an unresolved V gene, and the others are unexplained. D and trimming were read from the DNA, whereas the V and J calls and clone size are those reported in that table. Across this sample there are roughly 120,000 clones, with approximately 69% seen only once. The ten most abundant clones make up 3.5% to 5% of the sample.

The cohort was made up of roughly 670 healthy bone marrow donors. Cohort members were all nominally healthy when sampled, although unrecorded immune exposures were likely present. The donor tested CMV seropositive, placing the donor among the 289 seropositive members of the cohort. Each donor provided a peripheral blood sample, and peripheral blood mononuclear cells were used for TCR beta sequencing. The Qiagen DNeasy Blood Extraction Kit was used to extract genomic DNA from the blood cell samples. The sequenced sample consisted of PBMCs. Recombination joined TRBV4-3 with TRBJ1-4; the D gene identity is not certain. The receptor was isolated from a woman aged 40 to 50 in good health and CMV-seropositive. The CDR3 in this case is CASSQDRGFNEKLFF. Read as DNA, the sequence is TGCGCCAGCAGCCAAGATCGAGGGTTTAATGAAAAACTGTTTTTT.